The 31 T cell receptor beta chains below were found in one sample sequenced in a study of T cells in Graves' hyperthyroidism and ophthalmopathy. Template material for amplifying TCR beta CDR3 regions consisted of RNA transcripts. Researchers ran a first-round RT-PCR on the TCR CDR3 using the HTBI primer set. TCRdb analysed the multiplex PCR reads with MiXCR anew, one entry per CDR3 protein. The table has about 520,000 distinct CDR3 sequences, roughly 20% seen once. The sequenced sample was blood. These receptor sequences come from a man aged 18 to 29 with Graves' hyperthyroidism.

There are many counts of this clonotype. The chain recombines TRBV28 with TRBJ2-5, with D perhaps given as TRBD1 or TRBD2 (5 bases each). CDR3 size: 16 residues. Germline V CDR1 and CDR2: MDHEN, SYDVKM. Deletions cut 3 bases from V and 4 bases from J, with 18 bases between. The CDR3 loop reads CASSFTQGFGAETQYF. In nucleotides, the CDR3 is TGTGCCAGCAGTTTTACTCAGGGCTTCGGGGCAGAGACCCAGTACTTC.

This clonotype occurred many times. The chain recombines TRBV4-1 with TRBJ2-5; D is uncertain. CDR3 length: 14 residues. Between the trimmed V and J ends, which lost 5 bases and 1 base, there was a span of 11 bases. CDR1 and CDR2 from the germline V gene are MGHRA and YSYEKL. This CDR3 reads CASSISSGQETQYF. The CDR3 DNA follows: TGCGCCAGCAGCATCTCCTCGGGCCAAGAGACCCAGTACTTC.

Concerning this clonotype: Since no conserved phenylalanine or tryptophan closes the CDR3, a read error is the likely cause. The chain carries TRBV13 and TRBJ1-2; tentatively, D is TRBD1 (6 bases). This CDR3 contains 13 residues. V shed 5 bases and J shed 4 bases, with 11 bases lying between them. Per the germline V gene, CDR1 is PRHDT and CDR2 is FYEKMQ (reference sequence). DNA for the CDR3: TGTGCCAGCAGCCTACAGGGCGGCTATGGCTACACCTCC. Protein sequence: CASSLQGGYGYTS.

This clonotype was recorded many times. The CDR3 protein is CASSLEGPLNTIYF. CDR3 nucleotide sequence: TGTGCCAGCAGCTTAGAGGGACCCTTGAACACCATATATTTT. The chain joins TRBV7-4 to TRBJ1-3; tentative D call: TRBD1 (5 bases). Germline V gene sequence: CDR1 SGHVT, CDR2 SQSDAQ. V was pared by 1 base and J by 7 bases, with 11 bases between. There are 14 residues in the CDR3. Variable domain in full (rest from reference TRBV7-4 and TRBJ1-3): GAGVSQSPRYKVAKRGRDVALRCDSISGHVTLYWYRQTLGQGSEVLTYSQSDAQRDKSGRPSGRFSAERPERSVSTLKIQRTEQGDSAVYLCASSLEGPLNTIYFGEGSWLTVV.

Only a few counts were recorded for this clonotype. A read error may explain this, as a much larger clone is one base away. The CDR3 region is CASSPGGNTGELCF. For the CDR3, the DNA is TGTGCCAGCAGCCCAGGGGGCAACACCGGGGAGCTGTGTTTT. This chain links TRBV28 with TRBJ2-2; TRBD1 matches at 8 bases. This CDR3 contains 14 residues. The V gene's germline CDR1 is MDHEN and CDR2 SYDVKM.

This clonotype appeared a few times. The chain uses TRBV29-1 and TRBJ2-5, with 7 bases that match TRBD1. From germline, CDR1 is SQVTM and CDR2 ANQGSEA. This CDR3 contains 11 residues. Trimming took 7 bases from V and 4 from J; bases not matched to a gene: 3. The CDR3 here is CSAWDRETQYF. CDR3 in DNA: TGCAGCGCCTGGGACAGAGAGACCCAGTACTTC.

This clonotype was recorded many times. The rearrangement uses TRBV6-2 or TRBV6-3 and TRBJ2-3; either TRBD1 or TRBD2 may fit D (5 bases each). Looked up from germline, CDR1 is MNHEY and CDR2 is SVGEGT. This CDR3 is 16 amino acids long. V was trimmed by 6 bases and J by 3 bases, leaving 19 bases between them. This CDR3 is CASSQRKGTGTDTQYF. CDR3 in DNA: TGTGCCAGCAGCCAAAGAAAGGGGACGGGAACAGATACGCAGTATTTT.

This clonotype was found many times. CDR3 in amino acids: CASSSSPGTVSPSSSYEQYF. CDR3 bases: TGTGCCAGCAGTTCCTCTCCAGGGACAGTGTCCCCCTCAAGCTCCTACGAGCAGTACTTC. V gene TRBV6-2 or TRBV6-3 combines with J gene TRBJ2-7; 7 nucleotides match TRBD1. CDR1 is MNHEY, CDR2 SVGEGT, per germline. CDR3 size: 20 residues. V dropped 4 bases and J dropped 0; count of bases not matched to a gene: 21.

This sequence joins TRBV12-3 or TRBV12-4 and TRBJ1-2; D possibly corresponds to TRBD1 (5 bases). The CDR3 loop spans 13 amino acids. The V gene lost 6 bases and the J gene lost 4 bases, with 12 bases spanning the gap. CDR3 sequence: CASRVRAFYGYTF. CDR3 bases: TGTGCCAGCAGAGTCAGGGCTTTCTATGGCTACACCTTC.

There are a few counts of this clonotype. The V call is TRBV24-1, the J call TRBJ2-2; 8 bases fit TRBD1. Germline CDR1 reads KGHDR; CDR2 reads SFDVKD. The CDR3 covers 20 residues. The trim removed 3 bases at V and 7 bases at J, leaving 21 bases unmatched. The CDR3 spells CATSDPPRFRPGGYGGELFF. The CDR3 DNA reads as TGTGCCACCAGTGATCCACCCCGATTCCGTCCAGGGGGCTACGGCGGGGAGCTGTTTTTT.

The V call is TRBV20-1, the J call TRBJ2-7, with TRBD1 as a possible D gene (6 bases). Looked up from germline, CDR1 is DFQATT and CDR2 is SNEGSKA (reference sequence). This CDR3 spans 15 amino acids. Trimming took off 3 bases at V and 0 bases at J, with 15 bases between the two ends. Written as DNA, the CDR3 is TGCAGTGCTAGCAGGGGAAGAAGACGCTCCTACGAGCAGTACTTC. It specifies CSASRGRRRSYEQYF.

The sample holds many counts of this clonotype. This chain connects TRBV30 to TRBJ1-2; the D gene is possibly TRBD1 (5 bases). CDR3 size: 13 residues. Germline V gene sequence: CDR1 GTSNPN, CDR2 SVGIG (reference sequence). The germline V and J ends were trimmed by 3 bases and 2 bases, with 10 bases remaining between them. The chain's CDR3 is CAWSQGENYGYTF. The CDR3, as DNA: TGTGCCTGGAGCCAAGGGGAAAACTATGGCTACACCTTC.

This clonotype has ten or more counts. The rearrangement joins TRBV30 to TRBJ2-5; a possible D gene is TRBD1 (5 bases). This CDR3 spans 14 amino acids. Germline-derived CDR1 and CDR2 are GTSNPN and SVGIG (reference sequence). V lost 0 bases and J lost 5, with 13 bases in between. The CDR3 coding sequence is TGTGCCTGGAGTGTACGTTCTCCAGGGGAGACCCAGTACTTC. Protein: CAWSVRSPGETQYF.

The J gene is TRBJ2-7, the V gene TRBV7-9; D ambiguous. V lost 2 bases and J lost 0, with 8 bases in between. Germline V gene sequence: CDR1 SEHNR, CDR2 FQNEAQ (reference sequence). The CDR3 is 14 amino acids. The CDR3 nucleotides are TGTGCCAGCAGCTTAATTGCGGACTCCTACGAGCAGTACTTC. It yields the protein CASSLIADSYEQYF.

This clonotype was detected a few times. The CDR3 sequence: CASSLFSRGLKLGANVLTF. CDR3 nucleotide sequence: TGTGCCAGCAGTTTATTTTCGCGGGGGCTAAAGTTAGGGGCCAACGTCCTGACTTTC. The J gene is TRBJ2-6, the V gene TRBV27, with a possible D match to TRBD2 (7 bases). The CDR3 sequence is 19 residues long. The germline gives CDR1 MNHEY, CDR2 SMNVEV (reference sequence). V was shortened by 1 base and J by 4 bases, with 20 bases between the two germline ends.

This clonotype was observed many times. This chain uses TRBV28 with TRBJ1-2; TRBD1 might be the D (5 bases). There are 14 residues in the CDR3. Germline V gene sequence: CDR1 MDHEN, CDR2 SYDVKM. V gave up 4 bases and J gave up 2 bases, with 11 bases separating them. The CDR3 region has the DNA TGTGCCAGCAGTTGGGGAGCAGGGAACTATGGCTACACCTTC. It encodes CASSWGAGNYGYTF.

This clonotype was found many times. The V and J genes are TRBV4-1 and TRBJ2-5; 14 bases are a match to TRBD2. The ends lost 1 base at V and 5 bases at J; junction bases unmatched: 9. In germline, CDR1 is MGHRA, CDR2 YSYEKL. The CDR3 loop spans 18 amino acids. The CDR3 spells CASSQVGLAGGSWETQYF. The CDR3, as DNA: TGCGCCAGCAGCCAAGTCGGACTAGCGGGGGGATCATGGGAGACCCAGTACTTC.

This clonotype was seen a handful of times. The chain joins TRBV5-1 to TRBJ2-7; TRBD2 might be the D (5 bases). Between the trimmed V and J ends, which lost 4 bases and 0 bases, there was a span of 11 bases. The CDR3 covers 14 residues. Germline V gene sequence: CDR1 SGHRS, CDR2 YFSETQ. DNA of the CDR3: TGCGCCAGCAGCCCGGGAAGGGACTCCTACGAGCAGTACTTC. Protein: CASSPGRDSYEQYF.

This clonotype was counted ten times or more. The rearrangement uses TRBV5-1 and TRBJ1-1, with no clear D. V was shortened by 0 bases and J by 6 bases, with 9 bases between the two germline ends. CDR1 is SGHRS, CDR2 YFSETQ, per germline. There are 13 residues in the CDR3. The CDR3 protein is CASSLAASPEAFF. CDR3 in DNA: TGCGCCAGCAGCTTGGCAGCAAGCCCTGAAGCTTTCTTT.

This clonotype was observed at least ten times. CDR3 loop: CASSLQDRTGPQHF. DNA for the CDR3: TGTGCCAGTAGTCTACAGGACCGGACCGGGCCCCAGCATTTT. The chain carries TRBV19 and TRBJ1-5; TRBD1 might be the D (5 bases). Looked up from germline, CDR1 is LNHDA and CDR2 is SQIVND (reference sequence). This CDR3 comprises 14 residues. V lost 5 bases and J lost 9, with 17 bases in between.

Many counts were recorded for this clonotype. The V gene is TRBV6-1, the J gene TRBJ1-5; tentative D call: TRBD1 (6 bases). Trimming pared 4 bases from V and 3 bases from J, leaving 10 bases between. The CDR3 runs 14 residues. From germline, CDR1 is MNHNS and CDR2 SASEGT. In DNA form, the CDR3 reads TGTGCCAGCAGTGCACAGGGTTACAATCAGCCCCAGCATTTT. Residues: CASSAQGYNQPQHF.

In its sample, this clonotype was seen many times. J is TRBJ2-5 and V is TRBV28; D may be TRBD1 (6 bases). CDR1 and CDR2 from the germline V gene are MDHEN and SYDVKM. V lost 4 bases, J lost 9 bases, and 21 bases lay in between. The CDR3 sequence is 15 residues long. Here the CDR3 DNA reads TGTGCCAGCAGTTCCTCGGGACATACCAAGAGGTCCCAGTACTTC. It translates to CASSSSGHTKRSQYF.

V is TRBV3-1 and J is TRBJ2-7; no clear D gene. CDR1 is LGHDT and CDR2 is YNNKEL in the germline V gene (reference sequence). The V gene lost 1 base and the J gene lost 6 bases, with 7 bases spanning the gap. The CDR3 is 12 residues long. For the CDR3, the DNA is TGTGCCAGCAGCCAAGGACCAGGCGAGCAGTACTTC. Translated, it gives CASSQGPGEQYF.

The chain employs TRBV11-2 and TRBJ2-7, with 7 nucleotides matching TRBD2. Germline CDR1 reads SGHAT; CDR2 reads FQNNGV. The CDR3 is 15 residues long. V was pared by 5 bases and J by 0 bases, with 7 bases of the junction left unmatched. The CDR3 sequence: CASSPPGEGSYEQYF. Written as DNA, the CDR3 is TGTGCCAGCAGCCCTCCGGGGGAGGGCTCCTACGAGCAGTACTTC.

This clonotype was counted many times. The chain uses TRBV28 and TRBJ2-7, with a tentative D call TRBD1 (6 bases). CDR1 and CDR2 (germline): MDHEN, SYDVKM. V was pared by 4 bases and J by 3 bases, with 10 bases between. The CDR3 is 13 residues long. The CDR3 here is CASSYGTLYEQYF. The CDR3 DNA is TGTGCCAGCAGTTACGGGACACTCTACGAGCAGTACTTC.

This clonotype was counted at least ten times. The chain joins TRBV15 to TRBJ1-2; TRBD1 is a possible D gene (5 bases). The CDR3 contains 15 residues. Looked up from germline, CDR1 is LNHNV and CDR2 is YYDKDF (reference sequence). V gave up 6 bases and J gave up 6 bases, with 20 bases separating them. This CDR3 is CATSGGFGGGDGYTF. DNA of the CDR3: TGTGCCACCAGTGGGGGATTTGGGGGAGGCGATGGCTACACCTTC.

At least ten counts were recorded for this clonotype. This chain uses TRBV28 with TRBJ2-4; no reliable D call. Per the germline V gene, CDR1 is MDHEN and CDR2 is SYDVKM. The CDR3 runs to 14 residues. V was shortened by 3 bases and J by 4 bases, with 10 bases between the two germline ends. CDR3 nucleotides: TGTGCCAGCAGTTTGGGCCTGGGTAAAAACATTCAGTACTTC. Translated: CASSLGLGKNIQYF.

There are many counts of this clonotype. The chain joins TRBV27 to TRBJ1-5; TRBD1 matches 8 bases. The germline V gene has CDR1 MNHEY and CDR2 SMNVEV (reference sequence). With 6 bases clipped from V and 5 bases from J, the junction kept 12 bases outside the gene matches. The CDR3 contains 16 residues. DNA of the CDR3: TGTGCCAGCAGACCACGGACAGGGACGCCCCATCAGCCCCAGCATTTT. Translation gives CASRPRTGTPHQPQHF.

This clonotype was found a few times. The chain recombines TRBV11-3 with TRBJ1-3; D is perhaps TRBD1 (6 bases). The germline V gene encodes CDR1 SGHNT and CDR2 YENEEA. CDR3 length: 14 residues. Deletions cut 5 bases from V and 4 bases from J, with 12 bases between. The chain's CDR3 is CASSPRDNGNTIYF. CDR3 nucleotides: TGTGCCAGCAGCCCCCGGGACAACGGAAACACCATATATTTT.

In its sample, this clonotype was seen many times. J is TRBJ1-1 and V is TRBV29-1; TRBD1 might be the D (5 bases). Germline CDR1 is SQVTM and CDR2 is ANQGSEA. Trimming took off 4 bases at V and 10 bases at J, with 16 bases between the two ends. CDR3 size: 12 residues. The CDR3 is CSVAAAGTTAFF. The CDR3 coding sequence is TGCAGCGTTGCCGCGGCTGGGACGACAGCTTTCTTT.

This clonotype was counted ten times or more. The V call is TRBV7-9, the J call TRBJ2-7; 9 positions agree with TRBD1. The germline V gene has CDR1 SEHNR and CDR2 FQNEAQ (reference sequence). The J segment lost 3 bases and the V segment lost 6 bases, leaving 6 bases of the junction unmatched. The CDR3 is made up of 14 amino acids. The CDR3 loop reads CASRPGQGRYEQYF. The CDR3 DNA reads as TGTGCCAGCAGGCCGGGACAGGGCCGCTACGAGCAGTACTTC.